What follows are 3 T cell receptor beta chains derived from one specimen sequenced in a study of OX40 agonist ivuxolimab in advanced cancers. Here immunoSEQ multiplex PCR was the method, and the copy in TCRdb shows in-frame clones only, minus some. The sample holds about 70,000 clones, 81% seen once. Sequences were derived from CD4+ or CD8+ T cells sorted from blood, sampled in a trial of the OX40 agonist ivuxolimab. The source is an adult with an advanced solid tumor such as melanoma, head and neck, liver or kidney cancer.

CDR3 coding DNA: TGTGCCAGCAGAGGTCGACCGGACAGGGGTAGCTCTGGGGCCAACGTCCTGACTTTC. This encodes CASRGRPDRGSSGANVLTF. This chain uses TRBV9 with TRBJ2-6; 9 nucleotides line up with TRBD1. Germline CDR1 is SGDLS and CDR2 is YYNGEE. This CDR3 is built from 19 residues. J was trimmed by 0 bases and V by 5 bases; bases with no gene match: 12.

This clone was seen just once. V and J are TRBV4-3 and TRBJ2-1, with D uncertain. The CDR3 contains 14 residues. The ends were cut back, 0 bases at V and 9 bases at J, with 12 bases in the middle. In germline, CDR1 is LGHNA, CDR2 YSLEER. CDR3 DNA: TGCGCCAGCAGCCAAGAAGGCCTAAGCAGTGAGCAGTTCTTC. Translated, it gives CASSQEGLSSEQFF.

The chain links TRBV7-6 to TRBJ2-7; 11 bases agree with TRBD1. Per germline, CDR1 SGHVS and CDR2 FNYEAQ. V was clipped by 3 bases and J by 13 bases; unmatched bases: 14. This CDR3 contains 15 residues. The CDR3 is CASSFSDSWTGGIYF. The CDR3, as DNA: TGTGCCAGCAGCTTTTCGGACTCCTGGACAGGGGGCATATACTTC.